One and the same sample provided the 14 T cell receptor beta chains below, sequenced in a study of patients and donors after allogeneic stem cell transplantation. Each CDR3 protein is one row after TCRdb ran MiXCR on the RT-PCR reads. The sample lists approximately 700 distinct CDR3 sequences, 0.65% to 0.95% occurring once. What was sequenced was blood, either unsorted or a sorted T cell fraction (not recorded which). The receptors shown here come from a human donor who was either an allogeneic HSCT recipient or a stem cell or donor lymphocyte infusion donor (not recorded which). It is not recorded whose cells these are; they may come from a transplant donor.

Judged by abundance, this clonotype is medium-sized. The chain carries TRBV2 and TRBJ2-1; D remains ambiguous. Per the germline V gene, CDR1 is SNHLY and CDR2 is FYNNEI. The CDR3 covers 11 residues. V lost 7 bases, J lost 5 bases, and 6 bases lay in between. Here the CDR3 reads CASTENNEQFF. CDR3 DNA: TGTGCCAGCACGGAAAACAATGAGCAGTTCTTC.

This clonotype is large. This sequence joins TRBV5-1 and TRBJ2-7; no clear D. Per germline, CDR1 SGHRS and CDR2 YFSETQ. V was cut by 0 bases and J by 1 base, with 11 bases left in between. The CDR3 is made up of 15 amino acids. The CDR3 DNA reads as TGCGCCAGCAGCTTGGACTACGGACCATCCTACGAGCAGTACTTC. Its protein is CASSLDYGPSYEQYF.

This clonotype is medium-sized within its sample. The chain joins TRBV9 to TRBJ2-3; the D gene is possibly TRBD1 (6 bases). Trimming removed 2 bases from V and 0 bases from J, with 10 bases in between. CDR3 size: 15 residues. Per the germline V gene, CDR1 is SGDLS and CDR2 is YYNGEE. CDR3 residues: CASSVWTASTDTQYF. As DNA, the CDR3 is TGTGCCAGCAGCGTTTGGACAGCGAGCACAGATACGCAGTATTTT.

This clonotype is medium-sized by share. J is TRBJ1-2 and V is TRBV20-1, with TRBD1 matching over 7 bases. CDR1 and CDR2 from the germline V gene are DFQATT and SNEGSKA (reference sequence). The CDR3 covers 11 residues. V shed 5 bases, J shed 14 bases, and the junction held 11 bases outside the gene matches. The CDR3 bases are TGCAGTGCTCTCACAGGGGCCGGGGATACCTTC. Translated: CSALTGAGDTF.

The J gene is TRBJ2-1, the V gene TRBV4-2; no reliable D call. V was cut by 4 bases and J by 4 bases, with 14 bases left in between. The CDR3 sequence is 15 residues long. Germline V gene lookup returns CDR1 LGHNA and CDR2 YNFKEQ. The CDR3 loop is CASSRAAGLYNEQFF. The CDR3 region has the DNA TGTGCCAGCAGCCGCGCCGCTGGTCTGTACAATGAGCAGTTCTTC.

By frequency in the sample, this clonotype is medium-sized. This chain connects TRBV20-1 to TRBJ1-1; no clear D gene. Germline lookup yields CDR1 DFQATT and CDR2 SNEGSKA (reference sequence). The length of the CDR3 is 13 residues. Trimming stripped 0 bases from V and 11 bases from J, with 16 bases between. This chain's CDR3 is CSARDPWTGGAFF. Here the CDR3 DNA reads TGCAGTGCTAGAGATCCGTGGACCGGCGGGGCTTTCTTT.

This clonotype is deemed large (0.1 to 1%). The rearrangement joins TRBV29-1 to TRBJ2-2; TRBD1 aligns across 8 bases. The trim removed 4 bases at V and 3 bases at J, leaving 1 base unmatched. Germline CDR1 reads SQVTM; CDR2 reads ANQGSEA. CDR3 size: 13 residues. CDR3 sequence (DNA): TGCAGCGTTGTACAGGGGGACACCGGGGAGCTGTTTTTT. Translated, it gives CSVVQGDTGELFF.

This clonotype is labeled large. The chain couples TRBV7-2 to TRBJ2-1, with D tentatively TRBD2 (5 bases). In germline, CDR1 is SGHTA, CDR2 FQGNSA. V dropped 3 bases and J dropped 0 bases, with 12 bases sitting between them. The CDR3 runs 16 residues. The CDR3 protein is CASSLRASNSYNEQFF. DNA of the CDR3: TGTGCCAGCAGCTTGCGGGCCAGCAACTCCTACAATGAGCAGTTCTTC.

By frequency in the sample, this clonotype is medium-sized (0.01 to 0.1%). V and J are TRBV7-2 and TRBJ2-7; 10 bases align to TRBD2. The CDR3 totals 14 residues. CDR1 and CDR2 from the germline V gene are SGHTA and FQGNSA. Losses at the gene ends were 6 bases for V and 3 bases for J; bases not matched to a gene: 5. CDR3 amino acids: CASRAGTSDYEQYF. CDR3 bases: TGTGCCAGCAGGGCCGGGACTAGCGACTACGAGCAGTACTTC.

This clonotype is medium-sized by share. The gene calls are TRBV7-9 and TRBJ1-2, with D tentatively TRBD1 (5 bases). CDR1 is SEHNR and CDR2 is FQNEAQ in the germline V gene (reference sequence). The CDR3 is 14 residues long. The V gene lost 3 bases and the J gene lost 6 bases, with 14 bases spanning the gap. The CDR3: CASSFPLGVDGYTF. CDR3 nucleotides: TGTGCCAGCAGCTTCCCTTTGGGGGTGGATGGCTACACCTTC.

This clonotype was picked up a small number of times. J is TRBJ2-7 and V is TRBV20-1, with 12 positions matching TRBD1. V lost 5 bases and J lost 6; bases outside the gene matches: 8. Germline loops: CDR1 DFQATT, CDR2 SNEGSKA (reference sequence). The CDR3 is made up of 14 amino acids. DNA for the CDR3: TGCAGTGCTGAGGTGGGACAGGGGGCAGGCGAGCAGTACTTC. Protein product: CSAEVGQGAGEQYF.

By frequency in the sample, this clonotype is medium-sized. V gene TRBV10-2 combines with J gene TRBJ1-1; D gene unclear. Germline V CDR1 and CDR2: WSHSY, SAAADI. The V end was cut by 5 bases, the J end by 11 bases, with 21 bases between. This CDR3 is built from 14 residues. CDR3 residues: CASSPREPRVSAFF. The DNA of the CDR3 is TGCGCCAGCAGTCCGCGGGAACCCCGTGTGAGCGCTTTCTTT.

This clonotype is classed as large. The V gene is TRBV6-2 or TRBV6-3, the J gene TRBJ2-1, with TRBD1 matching over 7 bases. The CDR3 extends over 14 amino acids. Germline values: CDR1 MNHEY, CDR2 SVGEGT. The V gene end was trimmed by 5 bases and the J gene end by 6 bases; junction bases not matched to a gene: 7. CDR3 DNA sequence: TGTGCCAGCAGTCCGACAGGGTTTGGCAATGAGCAGTTCTTC. Translation gives CASSPTGFGNEQFF.

In its sample, this clonotype ranks as medium-sized (0.01 to 0.1%). The chain uses TRBV20-1 and TRBJ2-1; 7 positions agree with TRBD1. Losses at the gene ends were 1 base for V and 4 bases for J; bases not matched to a gene: 10. Looked up from germline, CDR1 is DFQATT and CDR2 is SNEGSKA (reference sequence). The CDR3 is 16 amino acids. In DNA, the CDR3 is TGCAGTGCTAGAGGGAAGACAGGGATCTCGTACAATGAGCAGTTCTTC. Protein product: CSARGKTGISYNEQFF.